This TCR beta chain was recorded in a study of blood T cell repertoires in COVID-19. Study in general: Sites in the United States, Italy and Spain provided acute and convalescent COVID-19 samples. Nucleic acid was either cDNA or gDNA, and it came from T cells, B-cell-depleted T cells, or PBMCs.

Original analysis: Estimation of nucleated cell counts relied on the amplification of reference gene primers. Libraries were prepared by immunoSEQ multiplex PCR; TCRdb keeps only in-frame clonotypes and omits some of them. The DNA gave D and trimming, while V, J and clone size come from that table. The sample contains about 140,000 clones, approximately 88% of which appear only once. The sequence was obtained from a woman aged 45-60 years with acute or convalescent COVID-19. Sequencing was performed on peripheral blood.

The CDR3 DNA reads TGTGCCTGGAGTTCGGGGGACGGTAATGAAAAACTGTTTTTT. This gives the protein CAWSSGDGNEKLFF. The V and J genes are TRBV30 and TRBJ1-4, with D tentatively TRBD1 (5 bases). Per the germline V gene, CDR1 is GTSNPN and CDR2 is SVGIG (reference sequence). This CDR3 has 14 amino acids. V lost 2 bases to trimming and J lost 4 bases, with 11 bases between them.